The clone carrying this T cell receptor (beta chain) is a singleton in its sample. This specimen comes from a study of T cells of healthy individuals. Germline CDR1 SGDLS, CDR2 YYNGEE. V lost 0 bases, J lost 3 bases, and 9 bases lay in between. This CDR3 spans 14 amino acids. TCRdb processed the 5' RACE reads anew with MiXCR; each CDR3 protein has one entry. The table includes about 53,000 distinct CDR3 sequences, approximately 15% detected once. The clonotype comes from a human donor in good health. This chain connects TRBV9 to TRBJ1-1; D is uncertain. The CDR3 DNA reads as TGTGCCAGCAGCGTAGGAGGAGGGCACACTGAAGCTTTCTTT. Protein product: CASSVGGGHTEAFF.